This TCR beta chain was captured in a study of T cell responses to AZD1222 COVID-19 vaccine. Clones were sequenced by immunoSEQ multiplex PCR, and TCRdb holds only the in-frame ones, with some missing. Of roughly 150,000 clones in the sample, roughly 90% were seen once. Germline lookup yields CDR1 GTSNPN and CDR2 SVGIG (reference sequence). This CDR3 is 13 amino acids long. The V and J ends lost 3 bases and 1 base respectively, with 4 bases between them. Study-wide findings and caveats: Just 5 or 6 AZD1222 recipients tested seropositive at baseline.

Regarding this clone: As yet, its antigen is unknown.

The rearrangement uses TRBV30 and TRBJ1-6; the D is unclear. The sequence was collected from an adult in good health. This specimen consisted of peripheral blood, obtained on day 0 of AZD1222 vaccination. DNA of the CDR3: TGTGCCTGGAGGACATCCTATAATTCACCCCTCCACTTT. It specifies CAWRTSYNSPLHF.